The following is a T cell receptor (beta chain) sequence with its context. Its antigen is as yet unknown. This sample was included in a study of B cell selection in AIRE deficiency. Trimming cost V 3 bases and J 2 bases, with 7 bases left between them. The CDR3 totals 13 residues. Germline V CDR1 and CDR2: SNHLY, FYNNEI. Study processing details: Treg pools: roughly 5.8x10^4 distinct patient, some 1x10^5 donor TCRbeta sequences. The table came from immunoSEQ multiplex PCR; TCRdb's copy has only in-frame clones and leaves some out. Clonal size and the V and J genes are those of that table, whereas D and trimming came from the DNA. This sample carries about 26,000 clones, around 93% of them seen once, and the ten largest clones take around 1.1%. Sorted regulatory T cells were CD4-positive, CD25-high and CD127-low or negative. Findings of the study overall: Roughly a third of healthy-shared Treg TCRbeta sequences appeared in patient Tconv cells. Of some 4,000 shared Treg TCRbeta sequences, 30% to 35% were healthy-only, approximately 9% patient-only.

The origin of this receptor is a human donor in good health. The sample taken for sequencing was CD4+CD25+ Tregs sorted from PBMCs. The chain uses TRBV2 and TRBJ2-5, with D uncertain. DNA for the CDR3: TGTGCCAGCAGTGAGGTCAGGCAAGAGACCCAGTACTTC. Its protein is CASSEVRQETQYF.